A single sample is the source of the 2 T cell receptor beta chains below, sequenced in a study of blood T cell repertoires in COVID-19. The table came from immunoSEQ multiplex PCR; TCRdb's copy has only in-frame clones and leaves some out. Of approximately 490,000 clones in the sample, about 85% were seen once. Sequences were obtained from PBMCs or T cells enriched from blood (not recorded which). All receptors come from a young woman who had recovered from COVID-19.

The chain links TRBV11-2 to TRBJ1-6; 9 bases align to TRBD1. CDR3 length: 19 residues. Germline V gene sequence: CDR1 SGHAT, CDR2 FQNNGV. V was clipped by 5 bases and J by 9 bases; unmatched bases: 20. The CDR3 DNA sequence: TGTGCCAGCAGCCCTGGGACAGGGTATACGGTAGTTTCGTCTTCACCCCTCCACTTT. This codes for CASSPGTGYTVVSSSPLHF.

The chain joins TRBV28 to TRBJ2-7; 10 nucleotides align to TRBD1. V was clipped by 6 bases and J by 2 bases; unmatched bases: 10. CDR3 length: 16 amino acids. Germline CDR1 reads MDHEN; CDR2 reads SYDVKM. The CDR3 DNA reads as TGTGCCAGCAGCGGACTCCCGGGACAGGGGACCTACGAGCAGTACTTC. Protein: CASSGLPGQGTYEQYF.